What follows is one TCR beta chain and its context. Its antigen remains unidentified. Within one base of it there is no much larger clone, and no base qualities were kept. These data belong to a study of T cell responses to AZD1222 COVID-19 vaccine (dated by TCRdb to 2020 to 2023). About the investigation overall: AZD1222 recipients given second doses at about 4 weeks or at about 12 weeks were pooled, since spike-specific TCR depth and breadth were not found to differ between the two schedules. TCR sequencing covered 233 trial participants: about 210 given two doses of AZD1222 and approximately 25 given two doses of MenACWY control vaccine. Trial participants were enrolled by age into subgroups of 18-55, 56-69 and 70-plus years, and roughly 160, 29 and 62 TCR-sequenced participants, respectively, were included in these subgroups. The investigation overall reported the following: Conclusions about previously exposed vaccinees are limited because only 6 or 7 AZD1222 recipients were SARS-CoV-2 seropositive at baseline. Most participants were white British and females outnumbered males, and the authors suggested that clonal diversity may have been underestimated. In the small 56-69-year group, the increase in depth fell short of significance, most likely because of low power. The whole spike protein was spanned by vaccine-associated CD4 TCRs, and dominant responses were seen in regions 160-218 and 743-854. Nearly half of unique spike-specific TCRs reportedly recognized epitopes outside regions mutated in the B.1.351 and B.1.1.7 variants. A significant rise in spike-specific TCR breadth and depth was observed after two AZD1222 doses relative to day 0 and relative to MenACWY recipients. Because no day 14 peak-response samples were available, repertoires were characterized only after the peak T cell response.

Trimming takes 5 bases from V and 8 bases from J, and the germline ends sit 19 bases apart. Reading from cysteine to phenylalanine, the CDR3 counts 14 amino acids. Solely the CDR3 DNA is kept, with 42 bases framed from the first base. CDR1 and CDR2 (SGHRS, YFSETQ) derive from the germline V gene. The CDR3 regions of human TCRbeta chains were subjected to immunosequencing. Regarding the original processing steps: TCRs in the repertoires were compared against a reference library of SARS-CoV-2-specific TCRs that had been generated with the MIRA antigen-specificity platform. Breadth meant the fraction of unique TCRs that were SARS-CoV-2-associated, whereas depth meant the fraction of total T cells that were SARS-CoV-2-associated. Each spike-specific TCR was assigned to its reactive spike region and to a CD4 or CD8 class using the MIRA data. Log10-transformed breadth and depth values were compared by one-way ANOVA with Sidak's multiple comparisons tests. The immuneACCESS repertoire file appears here via TCRdb, limited to in-frame rearrangements. These files lack a portion of the clones; in checked studies, under half of the deficit traces to unresolved V genes, and the cause of the others is not known. For V, J and clone size, that table is used; D and trimming come from the DNA. Within this sample are about 130,000 clones, with 93% of them counted one time only. More than 4.5% of the sample is taken by the ten largest.

The time point label, read with the paper, signifies: baseline before first vaccination. Samples from vaccinated people were obtained from the UK trials COV001 and COV002, which included a single-blind randomized controlled phase 2/3 trial of AZD1222 (ChAdOx1 nCoV-19) in healthy adults. For TCRbeta chain sequencing, PBMC samples were collected from trial participants at day 0 and at day 28 after the second dose. Sequenced here: peripheral blood, sampled on day 0 of AZD1222 vaccination. Rearrangement joined TRBV5-1 to TRBJ1-2; too little of a D gene remains to name it. The sequence derives from an adult in good health. The bases read TGCGCCAGCAGGGAGGACCGAGCCCTTGGGGGCTACACCTTC. Its translation reads: CASREDRALGGYTF.